Listed below are T cell receptor beta chains from one sample, sequenced in a study of cytomegalovirus exposure and HLA in healthy donors. Using immunoSEQ multiplex PCR, the repertoire was profiled, and TCRdb retains in-frame clones only, with some absent. The sample includes over 100,000 clones, roughly 66% of them seen just once. Sample: PBMCs. The origin of the receptors is a woman between 25 and 40 years old in good health and CMV-seronegative. Both conserved end residues are part of each CDR3. A D gene is named only where the DNA matches it firmly. Size values are once, few and many counts, or a class for expanded clones, and some rows have none.

v_gene,d_gene,abundance,j_gene,CDR3aa,CDR3nt
TRBV28,TRBD1,-,TRBJ1-2,CASETGQDYGYTF,TGTGCCAGCGAGACAGGGCAGGACTATGGCTACACCTTC
TRBV6-1,TRBD1,once,TRBJ1-2,CASSEVGTVNGYTF,TGTGCCAGCAGTGAAGTTGGGACAGTTAATGGCTACACCTTC
TRBV5-8,TRBD2,-,TRBJ2-5,CASSRTSGNWGTQYF,TGTGCCAGCAGCCGGACTAGCGGAAACTGGGGGACCCAGTACTTC
TRBV6-5,TRBD1,once,TRBJ2-2,CASSYRTGLTGELFF,TGTGCCAGCAGTTACAGGACAGGGCTCACCGGGGAGCTGTTTTTT
TRBV5-1,TRBD1,-,TRBJ2-2,CASSLSRGQTGELFF,TGCGCCAGCAGCTTGTCCAGGGGGCAAACCGGGGAGCTGTTTTTT
TRBV30,-,-,TRBJ1-6,CAWSIEGLYNSPLHF,TGTGCCTGGAGTATAGAGGGCCTCTATAATTCACCCCTCCACTTT
TRBV25-1,TRBD1,-,TRBJ1-1,CASHPSGGGAYTEAFF,TGTGCCAGCCACCCAAGCGGAGGGGGCGCGTACACTGAAGCTTTCTTT
TRBV11-2,-,-,TRBJ2-7,CASSLIRGDMGQYF,TGTGCCAGCAGCTTAATCAGGGGCGATATGGGGCAGTACTTC
TRBV9,TRBD2,once,TRBJ2-3,CASSVAGGPTDTQYF,TGTGCCAGCAGCGTAGCGGGGGGACCCACAGATACGCAGTATTTT
TRBV27,TRBD2,-,TRBJ2-7,CASSPWTSSYEQYF,TGTGCCAGCAGTCCCTGGACTAGCTCCTACGAGCAGTACTTC